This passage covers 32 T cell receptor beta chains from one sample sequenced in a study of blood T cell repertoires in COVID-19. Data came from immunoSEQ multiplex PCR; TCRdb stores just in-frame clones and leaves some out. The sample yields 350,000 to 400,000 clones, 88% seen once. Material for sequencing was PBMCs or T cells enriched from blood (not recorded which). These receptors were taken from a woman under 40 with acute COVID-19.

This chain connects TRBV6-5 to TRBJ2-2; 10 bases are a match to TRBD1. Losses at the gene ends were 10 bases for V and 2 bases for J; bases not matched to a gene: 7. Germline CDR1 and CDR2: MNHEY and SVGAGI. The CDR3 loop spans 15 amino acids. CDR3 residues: CATMGQGYNTGELFF. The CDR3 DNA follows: TGTGCCACCATGGGACAGGGGTATAACACCGGGGAGCTGTTTTTT.

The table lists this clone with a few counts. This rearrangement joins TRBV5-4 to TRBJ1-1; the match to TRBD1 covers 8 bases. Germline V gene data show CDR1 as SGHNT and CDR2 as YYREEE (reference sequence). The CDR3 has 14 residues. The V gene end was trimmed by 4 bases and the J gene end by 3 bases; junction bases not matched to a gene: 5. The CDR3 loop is CASSRTGSHTEAFF. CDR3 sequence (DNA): TGTGCCAGCAGCCGGACAGGGTCGCACACTGAAGCTTTCTTT.

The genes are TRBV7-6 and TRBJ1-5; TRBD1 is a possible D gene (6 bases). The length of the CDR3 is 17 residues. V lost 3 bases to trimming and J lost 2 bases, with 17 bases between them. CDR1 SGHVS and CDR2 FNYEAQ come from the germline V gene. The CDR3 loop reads CASSLVVGGIGNQPQHF. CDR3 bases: TGTGCCAGCAGCTTGGTGGTAGGGGGTATAGGCAATCAGCCCCAGCATTTT.

CDR3 DNA: TGTGCCACCCGACAGGGTTTCGAGACCCAGTACTTC. It is translated as CATRQGFETQYF. V gene TRBV10-3 combines with J gene TRBJ2-5; 7 nucleotides match TRBD1. CDR3 length equals 12 residues. Trimming took 10 bases from V and 5 from J; bases not matched to a gene: 7. CDR1 and CDR2 (germline): ENHRY, SYGVKD.

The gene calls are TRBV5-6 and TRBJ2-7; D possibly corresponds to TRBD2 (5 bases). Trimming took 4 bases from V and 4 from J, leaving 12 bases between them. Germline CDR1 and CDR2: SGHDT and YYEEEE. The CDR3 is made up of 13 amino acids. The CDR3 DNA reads TGTGCCAGCAGCCCCGGGCCGGGGTACGAGCAGTACTTC. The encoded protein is CASSPGPGYEQYF.

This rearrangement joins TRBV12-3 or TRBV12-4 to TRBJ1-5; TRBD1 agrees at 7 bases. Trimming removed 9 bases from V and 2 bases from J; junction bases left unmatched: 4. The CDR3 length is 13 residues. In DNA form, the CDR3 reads TGTGCCAGTCTCCAGGGGGGCAATCAGCCCCAGCATTTT. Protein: CASLQGGNQPQHF.

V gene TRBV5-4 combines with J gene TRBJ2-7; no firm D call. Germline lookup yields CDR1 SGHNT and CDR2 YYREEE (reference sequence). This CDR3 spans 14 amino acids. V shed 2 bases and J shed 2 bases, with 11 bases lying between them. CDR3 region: CASSLDSLPYEQYF. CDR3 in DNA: TGTGCCAGCAGCTTAGACTCGTTACCCTACGAGCAGTACTTC.

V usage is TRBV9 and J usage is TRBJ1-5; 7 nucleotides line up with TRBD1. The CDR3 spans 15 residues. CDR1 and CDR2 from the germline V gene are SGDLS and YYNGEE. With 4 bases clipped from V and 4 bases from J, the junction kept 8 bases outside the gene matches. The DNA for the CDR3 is TGTGCCAGCAGCACAATGACAGGGCGGAATCAGCCCCAGCATTTT. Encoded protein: CASSTMTGRNQPQHF.

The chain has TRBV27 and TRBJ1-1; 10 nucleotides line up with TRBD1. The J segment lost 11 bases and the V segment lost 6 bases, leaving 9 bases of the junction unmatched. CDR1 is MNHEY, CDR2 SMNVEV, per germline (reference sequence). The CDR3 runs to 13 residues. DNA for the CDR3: TGTGCCAGCAGGACCGGGACAGGGGTCTCTGCTTTCTTT. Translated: CASRTGTGVSAFF.

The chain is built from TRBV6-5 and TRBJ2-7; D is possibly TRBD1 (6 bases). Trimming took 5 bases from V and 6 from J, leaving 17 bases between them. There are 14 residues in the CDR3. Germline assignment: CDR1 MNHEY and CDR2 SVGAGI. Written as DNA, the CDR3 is TGTGCCAGCAGTCTACTGGGGGCGGACGGCGAGCAGTACTTC. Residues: CASSLLGADGEQYF.

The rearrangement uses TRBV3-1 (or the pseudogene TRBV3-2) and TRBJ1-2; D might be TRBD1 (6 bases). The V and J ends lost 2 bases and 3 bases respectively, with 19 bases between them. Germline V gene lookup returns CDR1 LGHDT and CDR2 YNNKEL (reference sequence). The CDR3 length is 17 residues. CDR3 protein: CASSQFLMSAGDYGYTF. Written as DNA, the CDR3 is TGTGCCAGCAGCCAATTTTTGATGTCTGCAGGGGACTATGGCTACACCTTC.

The CDR3, as DNA: TGTGCCAGCAGCTACGACAGGGTAACAGATACGCAGTATTTT. Amino acids: CASSYDRVTDTQYF. The V call is TRBV3-1 (or the pseudogene TRBV3-2), the J call TRBJ2-3, with 7 nucleotides matching TRBD1. The CDR3 runs 14 residues. With 5 bases clipped from V and 3 bases from J, the junction kept 5 bases outside the gene matches. The V gene's germline CDR1 is LGHDT and CDR2 YNNKEL (reference sequence).

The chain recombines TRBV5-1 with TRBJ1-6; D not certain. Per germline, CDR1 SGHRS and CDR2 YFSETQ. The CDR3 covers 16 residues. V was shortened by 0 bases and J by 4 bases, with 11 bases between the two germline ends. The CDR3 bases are TGCGCCAGCAGCTTGGGCGATGGGAGGTATAATTCACCCCTCCACTTT. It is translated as CASSLGDGRYNSPLHF.

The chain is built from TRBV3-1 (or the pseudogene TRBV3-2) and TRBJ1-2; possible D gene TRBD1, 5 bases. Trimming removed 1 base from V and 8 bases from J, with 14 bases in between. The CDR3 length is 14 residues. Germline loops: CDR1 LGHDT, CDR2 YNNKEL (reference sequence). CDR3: CASSQVPGAWGYTF. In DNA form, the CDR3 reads TGTGCCAGCAGCCAAGTTCCTGGGGCGTGGGGCTACACCTTC.

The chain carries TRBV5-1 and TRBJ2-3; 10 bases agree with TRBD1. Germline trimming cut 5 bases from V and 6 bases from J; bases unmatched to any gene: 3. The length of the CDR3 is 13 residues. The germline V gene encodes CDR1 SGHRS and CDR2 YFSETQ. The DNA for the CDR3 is TGCGCCAGCAGGGTGGACAGGGGGGATACGCAGTATTTT. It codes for CASRVDRGDTQYF.

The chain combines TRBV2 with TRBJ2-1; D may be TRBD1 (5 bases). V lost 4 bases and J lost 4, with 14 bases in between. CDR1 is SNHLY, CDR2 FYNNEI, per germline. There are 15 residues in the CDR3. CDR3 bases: TGTGCCAGCAGTGCAGGGAAACCGGCTTACAATGAGCAGTTCTTC. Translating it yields CASSAGKPAYNEQFF.

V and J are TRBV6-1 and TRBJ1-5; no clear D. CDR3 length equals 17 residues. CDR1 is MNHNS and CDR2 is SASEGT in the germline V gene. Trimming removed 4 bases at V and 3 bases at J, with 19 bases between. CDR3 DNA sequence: TGTGCCAGCAGTGGTGGGGTAAAGGAGGCCTCCAATCAGCCCCAGCATTTT. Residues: CASSGGVKEASNQPQHF.

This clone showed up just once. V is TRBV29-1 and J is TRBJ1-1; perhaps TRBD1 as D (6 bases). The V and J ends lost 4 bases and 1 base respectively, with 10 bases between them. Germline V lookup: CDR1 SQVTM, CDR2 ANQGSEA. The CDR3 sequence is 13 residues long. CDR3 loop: CSVVQGGNTEAFF. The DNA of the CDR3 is TGCAGCGTTGTTCAAGGGGGGAACACTGAAGCTTTCTTT.

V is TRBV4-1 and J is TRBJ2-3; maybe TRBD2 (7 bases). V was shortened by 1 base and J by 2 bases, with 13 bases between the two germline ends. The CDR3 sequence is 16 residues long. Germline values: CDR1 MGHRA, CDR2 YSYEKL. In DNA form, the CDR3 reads TGCGCCAGCAGCCAAGGGGCGGGGGCCACCACAGATACGCAGTATTTT. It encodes CASSQGAGATTDTQYF.

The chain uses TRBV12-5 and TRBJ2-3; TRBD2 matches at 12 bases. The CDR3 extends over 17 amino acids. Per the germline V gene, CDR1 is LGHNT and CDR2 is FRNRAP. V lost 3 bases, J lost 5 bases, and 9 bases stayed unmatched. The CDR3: CASGFTLAGGLRDTQYF. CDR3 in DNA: TGTGCTAGTGGTTTCACCCTAGCGGGGGGGCTTCGAGATACGCAGTATTTT.

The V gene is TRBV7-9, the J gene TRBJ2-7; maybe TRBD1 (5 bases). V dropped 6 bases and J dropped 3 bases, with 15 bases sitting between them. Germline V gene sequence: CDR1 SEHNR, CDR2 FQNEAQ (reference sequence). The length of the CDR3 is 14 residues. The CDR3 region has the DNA TGTGCCAGCAGTCCAGATAGGCAGGGCTACGAGCAGTACTTC. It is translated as CASSPDRQGYEQYF. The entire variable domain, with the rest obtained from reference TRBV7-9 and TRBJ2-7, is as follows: DTGVSQNPRHKITKRGQNVTFRCDPISEHNRLYWYRQTLGQGPEFLTYFQNEAQLEKSRLLSDRFSAERPKGSFSTLEIQRTEQGDSAMYLCASSPDRQGYEQYFGPGTRLTVT.

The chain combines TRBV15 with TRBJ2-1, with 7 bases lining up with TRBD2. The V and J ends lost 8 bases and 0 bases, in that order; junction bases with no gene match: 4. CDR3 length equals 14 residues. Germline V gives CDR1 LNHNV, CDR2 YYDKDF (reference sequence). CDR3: CATGGGSSYNEQFF. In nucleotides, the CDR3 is TGTGCCACCGGGGGGGGGAGCTCCTACAATGAGCAGTTCTTC.

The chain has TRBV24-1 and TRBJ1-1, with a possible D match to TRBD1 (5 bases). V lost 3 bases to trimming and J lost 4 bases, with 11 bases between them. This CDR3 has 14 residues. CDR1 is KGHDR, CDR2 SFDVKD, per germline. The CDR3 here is CATSDPGFGTEAFF. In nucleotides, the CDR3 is TGTGCCACCAGTGATCCAGGGTTTGGCACTGAAGCTTTCTTT.

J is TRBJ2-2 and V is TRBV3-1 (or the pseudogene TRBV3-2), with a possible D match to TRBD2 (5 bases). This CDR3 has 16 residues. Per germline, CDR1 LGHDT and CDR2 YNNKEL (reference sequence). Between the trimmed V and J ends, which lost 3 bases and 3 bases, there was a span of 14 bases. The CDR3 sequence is CASSQVGASDTGELFF. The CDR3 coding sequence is TGTGCCAGCAGCCAGGTGGGAGCGTCTGACACCGGGGAGCTGTTTTTT.

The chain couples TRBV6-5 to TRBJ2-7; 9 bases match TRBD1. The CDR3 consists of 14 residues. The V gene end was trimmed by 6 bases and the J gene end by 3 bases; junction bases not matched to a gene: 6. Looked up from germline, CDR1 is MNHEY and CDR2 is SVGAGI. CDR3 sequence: CASRRPGQGYEQYF. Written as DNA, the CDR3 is TGTGCCAGCAGACGACCGGGACAGGGCTACGAGCAGTACTTC.

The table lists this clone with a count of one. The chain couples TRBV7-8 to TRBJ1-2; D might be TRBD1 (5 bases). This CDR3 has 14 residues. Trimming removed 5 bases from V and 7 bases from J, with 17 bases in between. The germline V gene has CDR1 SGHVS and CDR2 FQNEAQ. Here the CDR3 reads CASSQGEAPSGYTF. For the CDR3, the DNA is TGTGCCAGCAGCCAAGGGGAGGCGCCGAGTGGCTACACCTTC.

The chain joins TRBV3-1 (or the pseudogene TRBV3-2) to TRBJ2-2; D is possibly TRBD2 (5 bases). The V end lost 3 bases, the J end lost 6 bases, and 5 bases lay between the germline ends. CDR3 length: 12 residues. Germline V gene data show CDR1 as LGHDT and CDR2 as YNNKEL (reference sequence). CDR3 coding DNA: TGTGCCAGCAGCCACGGGGCCGGGGAGCTGTTTTTT. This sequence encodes CASSHGAGELFF.

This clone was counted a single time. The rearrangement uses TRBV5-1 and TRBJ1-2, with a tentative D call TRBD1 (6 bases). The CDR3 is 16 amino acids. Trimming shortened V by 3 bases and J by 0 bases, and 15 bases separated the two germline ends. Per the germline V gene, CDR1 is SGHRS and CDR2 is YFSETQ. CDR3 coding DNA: TGCGCCAGCAGCTGGGGGGGCCAGAACCCTAACTATGGCTACACCTTC. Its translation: CASSWGGQNPNYGYTF.

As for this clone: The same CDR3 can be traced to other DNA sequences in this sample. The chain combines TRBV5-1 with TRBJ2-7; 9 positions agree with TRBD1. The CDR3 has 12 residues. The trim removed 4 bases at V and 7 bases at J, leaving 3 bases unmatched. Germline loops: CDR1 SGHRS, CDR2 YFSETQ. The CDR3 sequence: CASSLTGGEQYF. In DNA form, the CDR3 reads TGCGCCAGCAGCCTGACAGGGGGTGAGCAGTACTTC.

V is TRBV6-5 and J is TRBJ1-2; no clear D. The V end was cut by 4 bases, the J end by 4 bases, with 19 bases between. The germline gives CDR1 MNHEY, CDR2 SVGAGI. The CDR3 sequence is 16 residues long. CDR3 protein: CASSSPESVGLYGYTF. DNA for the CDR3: TGTGCCAGCAGTTCGCCAGAGAGCGTTGGTCTCTATGGCTACACCTTC.

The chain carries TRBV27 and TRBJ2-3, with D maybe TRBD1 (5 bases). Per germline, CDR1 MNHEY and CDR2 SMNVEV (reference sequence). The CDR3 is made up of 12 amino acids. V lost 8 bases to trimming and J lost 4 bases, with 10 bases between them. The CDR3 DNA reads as TGTGCCAGCTTGGGGCCCTCAGATACGCAGTATTTT. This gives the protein CASLGPSDTQYF.

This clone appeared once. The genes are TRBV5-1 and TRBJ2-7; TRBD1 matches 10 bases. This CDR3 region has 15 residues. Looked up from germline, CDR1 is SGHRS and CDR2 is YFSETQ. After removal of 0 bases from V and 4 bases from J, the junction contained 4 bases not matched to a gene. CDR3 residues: CASSLAGTGEYEQYF. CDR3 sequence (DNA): TGCGCCAGCAGCTTGGCCGGGACAGGGGAGTACGAGCAGTACTTC.